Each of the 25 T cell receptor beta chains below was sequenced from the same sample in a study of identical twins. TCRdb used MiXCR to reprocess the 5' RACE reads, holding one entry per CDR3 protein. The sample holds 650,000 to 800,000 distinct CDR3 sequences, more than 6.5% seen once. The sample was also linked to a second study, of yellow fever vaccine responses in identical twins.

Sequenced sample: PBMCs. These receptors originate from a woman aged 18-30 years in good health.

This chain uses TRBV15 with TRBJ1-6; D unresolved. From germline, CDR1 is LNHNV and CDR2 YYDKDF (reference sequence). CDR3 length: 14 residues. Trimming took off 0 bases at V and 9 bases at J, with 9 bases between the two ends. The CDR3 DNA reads TGTGCCACCAGCAGAGATCGAGAGGGTTCACCCCTCCACTTT. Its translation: CATSRDREGSPLHF.

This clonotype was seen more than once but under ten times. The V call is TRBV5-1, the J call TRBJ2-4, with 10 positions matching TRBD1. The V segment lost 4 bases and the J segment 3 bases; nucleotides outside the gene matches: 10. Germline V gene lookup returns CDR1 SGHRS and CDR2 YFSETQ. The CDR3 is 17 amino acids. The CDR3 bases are TGCGCCAGCAGCCTACGACAGGGGGCAAGGGTCAAAAACATTCAGTACTTC. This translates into CASSLRQGARVKNIQYF.

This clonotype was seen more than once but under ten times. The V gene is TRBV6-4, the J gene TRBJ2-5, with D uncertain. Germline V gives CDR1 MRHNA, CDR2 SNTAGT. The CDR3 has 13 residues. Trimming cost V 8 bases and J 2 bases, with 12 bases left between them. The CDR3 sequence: CASWPTLQETQYF. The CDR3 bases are TGTGCCAGCTGGCCGACACTACAAGAGACCCAGTACTTC.

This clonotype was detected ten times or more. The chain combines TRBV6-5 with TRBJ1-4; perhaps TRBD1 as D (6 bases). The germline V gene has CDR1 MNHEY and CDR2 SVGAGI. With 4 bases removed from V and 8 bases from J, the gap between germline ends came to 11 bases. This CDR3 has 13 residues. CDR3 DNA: TGTGCCAGCAGTTTCGAAGGGGGGGAAAAACTGTTTTTT. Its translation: CASSFEGGEKLFF.

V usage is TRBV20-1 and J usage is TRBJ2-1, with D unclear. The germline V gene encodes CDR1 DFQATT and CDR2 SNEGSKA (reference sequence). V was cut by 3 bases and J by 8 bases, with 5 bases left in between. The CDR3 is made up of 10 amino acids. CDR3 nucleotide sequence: TGCAGTGCTAGTGAGCATGAGCAGTTCTTC. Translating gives CSASEHEQFF.

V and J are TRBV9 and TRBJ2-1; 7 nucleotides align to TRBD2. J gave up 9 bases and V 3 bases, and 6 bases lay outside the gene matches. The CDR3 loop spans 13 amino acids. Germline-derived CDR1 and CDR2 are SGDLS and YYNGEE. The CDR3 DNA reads TGTGCCAGCAGCGGGACCCCGGGGGGTGAGCAGTTCTTC. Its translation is CASSGTPGGEQFF.

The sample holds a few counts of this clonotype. CDR3 nucleotide sequence: TGCAGCGTTCTCGAGGTCCCAGATACGCAGTATTTT. It yields the protein CSVLEVPDTQYF. The V call is TRBV29-1, the J call TRBJ2-3; no firm D call. CDR3 length: 12 residues. The V and J ends lost 5 bases and 4 bases respectively, with 10 bases between them. Germline CDR1 and CDR2: SQVTM and ANQGSEA.

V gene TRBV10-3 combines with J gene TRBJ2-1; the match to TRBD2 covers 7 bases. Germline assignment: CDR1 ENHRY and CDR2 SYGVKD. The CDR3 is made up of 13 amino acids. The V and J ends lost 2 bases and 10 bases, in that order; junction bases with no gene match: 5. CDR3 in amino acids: CAISEGGRGEQFF. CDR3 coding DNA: TGTGCCATCAGTGAGGGCGGGAGAGGCGAGCAGTTCTTC.

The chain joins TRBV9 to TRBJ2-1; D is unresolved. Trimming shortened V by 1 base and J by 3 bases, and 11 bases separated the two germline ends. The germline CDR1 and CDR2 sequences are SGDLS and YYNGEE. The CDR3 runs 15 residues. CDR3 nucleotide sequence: TGTGCCAGCAGCGTATCTGGCGCCGACTACAATGAGCAGTTCTTC. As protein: CASSVSGADYNEQFF.

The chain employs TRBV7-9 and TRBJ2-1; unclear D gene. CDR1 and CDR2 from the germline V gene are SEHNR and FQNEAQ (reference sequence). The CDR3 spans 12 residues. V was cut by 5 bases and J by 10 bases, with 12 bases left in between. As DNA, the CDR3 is TGTGCCAGCAGCCTCAGACCACCCGAGCAGTTCTTC. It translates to CASSLRPPEQFF.

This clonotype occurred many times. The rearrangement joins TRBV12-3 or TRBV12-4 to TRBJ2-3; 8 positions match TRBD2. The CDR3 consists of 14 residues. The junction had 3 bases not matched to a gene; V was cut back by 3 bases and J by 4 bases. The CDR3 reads CASSLGLDSDTQYF. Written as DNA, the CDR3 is TGTGCCAGCAGTTTGGGACTAGATTCAGATACGCAGTATTTT.

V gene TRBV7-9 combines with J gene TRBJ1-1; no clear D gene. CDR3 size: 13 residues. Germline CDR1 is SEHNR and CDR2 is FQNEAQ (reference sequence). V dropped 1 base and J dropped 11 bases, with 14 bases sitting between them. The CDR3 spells CASSLGRGKDAFF. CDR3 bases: TGTGCCAGCAGCTTAGGGCGGGGAAAGGACGCTTTCTTT. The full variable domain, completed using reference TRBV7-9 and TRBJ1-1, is DTGVSQNPRHKITKRGQNVTFRCDPISEHNRLYWYRQTLGQGPEFLTYFQNEAQLEKSRLLSDRFSAERPKGSFSTLEIQRTEQGDSAMYLCASSLGRGKDAFFGQGTRLTVV.

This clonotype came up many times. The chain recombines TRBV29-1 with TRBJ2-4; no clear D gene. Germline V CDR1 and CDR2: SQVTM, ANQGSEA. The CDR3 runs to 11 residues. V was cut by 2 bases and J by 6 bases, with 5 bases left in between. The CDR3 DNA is TGCAGCGTTGAAAAGATAAACATTCAGTACTTC. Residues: CSVEKINIQYF.

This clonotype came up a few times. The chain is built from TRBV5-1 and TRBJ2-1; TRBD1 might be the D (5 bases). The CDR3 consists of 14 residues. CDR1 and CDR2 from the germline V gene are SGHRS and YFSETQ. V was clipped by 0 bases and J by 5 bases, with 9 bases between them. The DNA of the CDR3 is TGCGCCAGCAGCTTGGGGACAAAAAACAATGAGCAGTTCTTC. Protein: CASSLGTKNNEQFF. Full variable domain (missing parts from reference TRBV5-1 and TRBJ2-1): KAGVTQTPRYLIKTRGQQVTLSCSPISGHRSVSWYQQTPGQGLQFLFEYFSETQRNKGNFPGRFSGRQFSNSRSEMNVSTLELGDSALYLCASSLGTKNNEQFFGPGTRLTVL.

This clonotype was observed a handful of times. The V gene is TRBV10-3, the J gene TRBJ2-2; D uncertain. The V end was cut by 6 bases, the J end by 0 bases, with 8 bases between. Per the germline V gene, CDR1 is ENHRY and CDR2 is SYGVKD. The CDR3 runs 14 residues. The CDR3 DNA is TGTGCCATCAGCCAGGCGGCGAACACCGGGGAGCTGTTTTTT. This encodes CAISQAANTGELFF.

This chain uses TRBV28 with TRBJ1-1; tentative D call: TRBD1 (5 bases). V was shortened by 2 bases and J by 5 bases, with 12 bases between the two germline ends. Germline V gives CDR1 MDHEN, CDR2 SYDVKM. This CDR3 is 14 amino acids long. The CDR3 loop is CASSLVGASTEAFF. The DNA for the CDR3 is TGTGCCAGCAGTTTAGTAGGGGCATCGACTGAAGCTTTCTTT.

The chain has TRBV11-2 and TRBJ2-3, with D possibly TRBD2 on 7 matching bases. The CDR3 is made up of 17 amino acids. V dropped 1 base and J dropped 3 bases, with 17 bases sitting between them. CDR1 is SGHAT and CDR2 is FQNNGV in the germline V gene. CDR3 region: CASSLVGGGRPTDTQYF. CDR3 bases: TGTGCCAGCAGCTTAGTAGGGGGGGGCCGCCCTACAGATACGCAGTATTTT.

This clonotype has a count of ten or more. The CDR3 region has the DNA TGCAGTGCTAGAGCGTTATCTGGTTATGAGCAGTTCTTC. As protein: CSARALSGYEQFF. The chain joins TRBV20-1 to TRBJ2-1; D not resolved. This CDR3 has 13 residues. Germline CDR1 reads DFQATT; CDR2 reads SNEGSKA (reference sequence). V was clipped by 1 base and J by 8 bases, with 12 bases between them.

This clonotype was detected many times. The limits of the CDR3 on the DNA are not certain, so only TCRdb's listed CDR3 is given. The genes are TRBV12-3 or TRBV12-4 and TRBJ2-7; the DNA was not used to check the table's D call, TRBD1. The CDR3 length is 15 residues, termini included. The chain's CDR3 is CASTSGQGFAYEQYF.

The CDR3 DNA sequence: TGTGCCAGCAGCTTTGGACACACCACAGATACGCAGTATTTT. This gives the protein CASSFGHTTDTQYF. This chain joins TRBV7-2 and TRBJ2-3; the D gene is possibly TRBD1 (5 bases). Germline V gene sequence: CDR1 SGHTA, CDR2 FQGNSA. This CDR3 has 14 amino acids. V gave up 3 bases and J gave up 2 bases, with 9 bases separating them.

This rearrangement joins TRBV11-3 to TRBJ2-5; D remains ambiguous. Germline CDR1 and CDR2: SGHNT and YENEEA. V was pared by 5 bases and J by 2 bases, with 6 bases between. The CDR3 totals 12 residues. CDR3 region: CASSDGQETQYF. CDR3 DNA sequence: TGTGCCAGCAGCGACGGGCAAGAGACCCAGTACTTC.

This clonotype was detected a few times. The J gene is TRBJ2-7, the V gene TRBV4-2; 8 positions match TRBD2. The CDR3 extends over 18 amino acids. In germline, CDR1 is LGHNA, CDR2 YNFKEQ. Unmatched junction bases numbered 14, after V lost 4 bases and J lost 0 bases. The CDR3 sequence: CASSRLPTSEPPSYEQYF. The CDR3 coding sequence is TGTGCCAGCAGCCGACTTCCGACTAGCGAGCCTCCCTCCTACGAGCAGTACTTC.

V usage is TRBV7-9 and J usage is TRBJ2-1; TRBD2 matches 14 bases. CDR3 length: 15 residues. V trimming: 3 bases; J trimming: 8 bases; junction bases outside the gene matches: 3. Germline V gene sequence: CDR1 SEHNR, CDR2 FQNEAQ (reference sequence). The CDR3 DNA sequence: TGTGCCAGCAGCTTCGGGACTAGCGGGGGCGATGAGCAGTTCTTC. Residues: CASSFGTSGGDEQFF. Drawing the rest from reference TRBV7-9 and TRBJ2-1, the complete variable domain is DTGVSQNPRHKITKRGQNVTFRCDPISEHNRLYWYRQTLGQGPEFLTYFQNEAQLEKSRLLSDRFSAERPKGSFSTLEIQRTEQGDSAMYLCASSFGTSGGDEQFFGPGTRLTVL.

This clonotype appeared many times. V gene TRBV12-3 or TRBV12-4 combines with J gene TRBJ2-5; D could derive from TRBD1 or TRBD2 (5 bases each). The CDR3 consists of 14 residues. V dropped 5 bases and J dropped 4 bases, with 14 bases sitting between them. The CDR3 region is CASSPLRDAETQYF. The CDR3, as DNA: TGTGCCAGCAGTCCACTCCGGGACGCAGAGACCCAGTACTTC.

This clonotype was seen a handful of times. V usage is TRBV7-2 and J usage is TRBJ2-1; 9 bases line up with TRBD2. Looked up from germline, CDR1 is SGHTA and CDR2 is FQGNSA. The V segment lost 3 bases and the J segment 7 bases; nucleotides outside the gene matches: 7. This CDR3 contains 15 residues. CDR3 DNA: TGTGCCAGCAGCTTCGGCGGGGGGGCAAGGAATGAGCAGTTCTTC. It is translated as CASSFGGGARNEQFF. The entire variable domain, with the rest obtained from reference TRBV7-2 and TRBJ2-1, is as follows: GAGVSQSPSNKVTEKGKDVELRCDPISGHTALYWYRQSLGQGLEFLIYFQGNSAPDKSGLPSDRFSAERTGGSVSTLTIQRTQQEDSAVYLCASSFGGGARNEQFFGPGTRLTVL.